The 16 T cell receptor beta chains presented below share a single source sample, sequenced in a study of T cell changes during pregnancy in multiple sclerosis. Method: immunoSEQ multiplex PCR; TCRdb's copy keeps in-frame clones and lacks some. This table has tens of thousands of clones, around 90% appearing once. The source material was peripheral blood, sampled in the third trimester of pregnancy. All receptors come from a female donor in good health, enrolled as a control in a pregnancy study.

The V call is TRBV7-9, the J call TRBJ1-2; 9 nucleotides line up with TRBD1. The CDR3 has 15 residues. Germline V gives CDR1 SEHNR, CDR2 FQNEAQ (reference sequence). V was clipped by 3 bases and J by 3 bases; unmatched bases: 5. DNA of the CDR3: TGTGCCAGCAGCTTCCGCCGGGACAGGGACTATGGCTACACCTTC. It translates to CASSFRRDRDYGYTF.

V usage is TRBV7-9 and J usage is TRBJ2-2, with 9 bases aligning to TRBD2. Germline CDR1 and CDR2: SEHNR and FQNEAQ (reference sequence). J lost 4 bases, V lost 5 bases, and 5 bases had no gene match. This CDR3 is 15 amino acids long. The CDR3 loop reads CASSPGTSPTGELFF. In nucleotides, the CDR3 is TGTGCCAGCAGCCCCGGGACTAGCCCCACCGGGGAGCTGTTTTTT.

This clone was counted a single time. As DNA, the CDR3 is TGTGCCATCAGTGGCGGACAGTCTAGCACAGATACGCAGTATTTT. Encoded protein: CAISGGQSSTDTQYF. The chain carries TRBV10-3 and TRBJ2-3, with D possibly matching TRBD1 (6 bases). CDR1 is ENHRY and CDR2 is SYGVKD in the germline V gene. This CDR3 region has 15 residues. V was shortened by 4 bases and J by 0 bases, with 11 bases between the two germline ends.

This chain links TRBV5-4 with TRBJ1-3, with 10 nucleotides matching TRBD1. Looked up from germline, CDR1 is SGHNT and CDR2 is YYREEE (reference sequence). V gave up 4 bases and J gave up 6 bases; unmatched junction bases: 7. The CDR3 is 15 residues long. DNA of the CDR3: TGTGCCAGCAGCATAGAGGACAGGGGGGAAAACACCATATATTTT. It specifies CASSIEDRGENTIYF.

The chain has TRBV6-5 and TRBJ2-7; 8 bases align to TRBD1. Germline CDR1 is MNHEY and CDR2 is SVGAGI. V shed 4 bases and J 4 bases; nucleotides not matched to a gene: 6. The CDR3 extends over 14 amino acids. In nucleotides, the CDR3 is TGTGCCAGCAGTTCGGACAGGGTTCCTTACGAGCAGTACTTC. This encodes CASSSDRVPYEQYF.

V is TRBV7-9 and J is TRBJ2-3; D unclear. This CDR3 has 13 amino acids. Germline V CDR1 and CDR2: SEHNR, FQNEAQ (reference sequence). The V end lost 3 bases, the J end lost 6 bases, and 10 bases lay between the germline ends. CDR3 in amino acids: CASSFPYGDTQYF. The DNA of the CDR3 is TGTGCCAGCAGCTTCCCATACGGGGATACGCAGTATTTT.

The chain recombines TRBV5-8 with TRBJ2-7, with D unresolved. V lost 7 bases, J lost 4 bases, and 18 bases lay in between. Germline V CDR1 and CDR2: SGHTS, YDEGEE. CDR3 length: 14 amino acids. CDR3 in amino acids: CASSPTPLVYEQYF. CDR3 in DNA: TGTGCCAGCTCCCCCACTCCTCTCGTGTACGAGCAGTACTTC.

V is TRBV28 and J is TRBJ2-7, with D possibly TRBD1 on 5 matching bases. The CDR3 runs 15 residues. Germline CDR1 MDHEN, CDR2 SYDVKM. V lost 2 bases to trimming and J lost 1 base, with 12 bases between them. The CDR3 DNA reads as TGTGCCAGCAGTTTAACCCCCAGGGTTTCCTACGAGCAGTACTTC. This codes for CASSLTPRVSYEQYF.

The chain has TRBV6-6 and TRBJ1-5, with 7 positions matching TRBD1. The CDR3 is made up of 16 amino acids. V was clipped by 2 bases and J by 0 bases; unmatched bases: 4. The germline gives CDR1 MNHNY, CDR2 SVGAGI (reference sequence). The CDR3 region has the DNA TGTGCCAGCAGTTACGGACAGGTCTATAGCAATCAGCCCCAGCATTTT. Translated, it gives CASSYGQVYSNQPQHF.

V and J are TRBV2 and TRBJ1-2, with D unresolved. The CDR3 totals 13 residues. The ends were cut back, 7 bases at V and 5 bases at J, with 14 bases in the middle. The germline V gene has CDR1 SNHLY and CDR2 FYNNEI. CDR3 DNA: TGTGCCAGCAAAGGAGATACGGTATATGGCTACACCTTC. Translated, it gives CASKGDTVYGYTF.

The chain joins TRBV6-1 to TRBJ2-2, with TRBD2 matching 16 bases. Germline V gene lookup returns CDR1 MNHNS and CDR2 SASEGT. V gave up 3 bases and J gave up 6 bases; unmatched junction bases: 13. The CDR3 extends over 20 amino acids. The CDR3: CASSDAGLGLAGGRPGELFF. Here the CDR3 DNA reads TGTGCCAGCAGTGATGCGGGGCTGGGACTAGCGGGGGGGCGGCCCGGGGAGCTGTTTTTT.

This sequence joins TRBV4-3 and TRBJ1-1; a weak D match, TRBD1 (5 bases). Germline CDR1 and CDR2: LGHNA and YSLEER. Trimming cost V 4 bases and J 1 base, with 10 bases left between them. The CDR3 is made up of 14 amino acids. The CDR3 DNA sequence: TGCGCCAGCAGCCTGGGGCGTGGGAACACTGAAGCTTTCTTT. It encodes CASSLGRGNTEAFF.

In DNA form, the CDR3 reads TGTGCCAGCAGCTCCCTGCAGGGGAAAATTTACGAGCAGTACTTC. Translating gives CASSSLQGKIYEQYF. The chain uses TRBV7-9 and TRBJ2-7; a possible D gene is TRBD1 (6 bases). Germline-derived CDR1 and CDR2 are SEHNR and FQNEAQ (reference sequence). Between the trimmed V and J ends, which lost 4 bases and 4 bases, there was a span of 17 bases. The CDR3 is 15 amino acids.

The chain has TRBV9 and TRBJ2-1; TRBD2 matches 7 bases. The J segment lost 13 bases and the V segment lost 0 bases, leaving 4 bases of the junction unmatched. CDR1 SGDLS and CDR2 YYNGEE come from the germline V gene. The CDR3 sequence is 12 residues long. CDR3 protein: CASSVEGGHQFF. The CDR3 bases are TGTGCCAGCAGCGTAGAGGGAGGGCATCAGTTCTTC.

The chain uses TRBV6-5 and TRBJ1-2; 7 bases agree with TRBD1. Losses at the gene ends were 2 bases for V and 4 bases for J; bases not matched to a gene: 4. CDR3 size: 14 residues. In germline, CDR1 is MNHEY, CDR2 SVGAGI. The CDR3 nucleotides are TGTGCCAGCAGTTACGGAGGGGGCCTCTATGGCTACACCTTC. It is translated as CASSYGGGLYGYTF.

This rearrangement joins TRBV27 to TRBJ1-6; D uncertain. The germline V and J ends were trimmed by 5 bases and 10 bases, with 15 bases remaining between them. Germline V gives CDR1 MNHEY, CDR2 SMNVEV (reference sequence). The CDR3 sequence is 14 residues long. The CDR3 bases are TGTGCCAGCAGTCCACCCGAGGGCAGATCACCCCTCCACTTT. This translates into CASSPPEGRSPLHF.